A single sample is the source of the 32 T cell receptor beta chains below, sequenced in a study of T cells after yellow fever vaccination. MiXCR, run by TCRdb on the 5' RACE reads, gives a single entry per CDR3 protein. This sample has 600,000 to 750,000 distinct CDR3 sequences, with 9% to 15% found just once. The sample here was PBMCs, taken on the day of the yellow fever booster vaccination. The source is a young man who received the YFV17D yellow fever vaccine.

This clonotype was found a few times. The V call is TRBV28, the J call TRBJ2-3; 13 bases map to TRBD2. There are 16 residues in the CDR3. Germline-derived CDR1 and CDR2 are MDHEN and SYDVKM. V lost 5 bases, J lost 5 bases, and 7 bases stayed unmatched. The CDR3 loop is CASSRGLAGDLDTQYF. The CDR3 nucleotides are TGTGCCAGCAGTCGAGGACTAGCGGGAGATCTAGATACGCAGTATTTT.

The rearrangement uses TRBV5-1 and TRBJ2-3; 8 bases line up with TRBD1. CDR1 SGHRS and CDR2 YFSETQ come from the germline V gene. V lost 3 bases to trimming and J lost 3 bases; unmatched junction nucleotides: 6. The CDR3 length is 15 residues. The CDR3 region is CASSWGQVGTDTQYF. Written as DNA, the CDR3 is TGCGCCAGCAGCTGGGGACAGGTCGGGACAGATACGCAGTATTTT. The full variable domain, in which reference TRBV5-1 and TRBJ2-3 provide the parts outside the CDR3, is KAGVTQTPRYLIKTRGQQVTLSCSPISGHRSVSWYQQTPGQGLQFLFEYFSETQRNKGNFPGRFSGRQFSNSRSEMNVSTLELGDSALYLCASSWGQVGTDTQYFGPGTRLTVL.

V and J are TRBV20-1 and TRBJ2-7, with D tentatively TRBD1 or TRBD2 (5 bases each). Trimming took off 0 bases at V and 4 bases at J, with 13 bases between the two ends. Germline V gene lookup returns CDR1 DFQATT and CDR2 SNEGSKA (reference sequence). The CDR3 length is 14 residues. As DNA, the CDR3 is TGCAGTGCTAGAGATGGGGCGAGGGTGTACGAGCAGTACTTC. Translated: CSARDGARVYEQYF.

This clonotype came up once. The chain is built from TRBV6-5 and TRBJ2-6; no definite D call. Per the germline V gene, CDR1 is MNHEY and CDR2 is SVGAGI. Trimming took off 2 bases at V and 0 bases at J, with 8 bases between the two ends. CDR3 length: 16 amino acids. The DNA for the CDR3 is TGTGCCAGCAGTTACCCTTCCGGCTCTGGGGCCAACGTCCTGACTTTC. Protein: CASSYPSGSGANVLTF.

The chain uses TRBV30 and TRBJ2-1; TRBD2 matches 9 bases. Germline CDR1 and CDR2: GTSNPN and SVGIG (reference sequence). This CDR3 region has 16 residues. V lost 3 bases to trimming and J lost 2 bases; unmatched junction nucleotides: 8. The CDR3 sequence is CAWRRQGLATYNEQFF. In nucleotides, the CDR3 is TGTGCCTGGAGACGACAGGGACTAGCAACCTACAATGAGCAGTTCTTC.

CDR3 sequence reads: CASSVGTGNQPQHF. DNA for the CDR3: TGTGCCAGCAGCGTCGGGACAGGCAATCAGCCCCAGCATTTT. This chain uses TRBV9 with TRBJ1-5, with 7 bases aligning to TRBD1. With V trimmed by 2 bases and J by 2 bases, 1 base remained unmatched. The CDR3 loop spans 14 amino acids. Germline CDR1 SGDLS, CDR2 YYNGEE. The full variable domain, in which reference TRBV9 and TRBJ1-5 provide the parts outside the CDR3, is DSGVTQTPKHLITATGQRVTLRCSPRSGDLSVYWYQQSLDQGLQFLIQYYNGEERAKGNILERFSAQQFPDLHSELNLSSLELGDSALYFCASSVGTGNQPQHFGDGTRLSIL.

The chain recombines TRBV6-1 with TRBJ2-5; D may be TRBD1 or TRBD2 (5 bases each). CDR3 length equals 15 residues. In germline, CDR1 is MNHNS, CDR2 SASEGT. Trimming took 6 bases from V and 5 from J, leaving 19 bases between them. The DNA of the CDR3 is TGTGCCAGCAGGGATGGGGGAACAACACCGGAGACCCAGTACTTC. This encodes CASRDGGTTPETQYF.

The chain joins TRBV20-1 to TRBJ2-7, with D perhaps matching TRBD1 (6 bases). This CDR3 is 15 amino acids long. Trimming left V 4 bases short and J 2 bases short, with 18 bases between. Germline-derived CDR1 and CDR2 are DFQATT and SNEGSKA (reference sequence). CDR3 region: CSATAGAIYAYEQYF. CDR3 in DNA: TGCAGTGCTACAGCAGGGGCAATTTACGCCTACGAGCAGTACTTC.

The CDR3 region is CSAKHGNEQYF. The CDR3 region has the DNA TGCAGTGCTAAGCACGGGAACGAGCAGTACTTC. The chain recombines TRBV20-1 with TRBJ2-7, with D perhaps TRBD2 (5 bases). The CDR3 has 11 residues. The germline V gene encodes CDR1 DFQATT and CDR2 SNEGSKA (reference sequence). V lost 4 bases and J 5 bases, leaving 9 bases between the germline ends.

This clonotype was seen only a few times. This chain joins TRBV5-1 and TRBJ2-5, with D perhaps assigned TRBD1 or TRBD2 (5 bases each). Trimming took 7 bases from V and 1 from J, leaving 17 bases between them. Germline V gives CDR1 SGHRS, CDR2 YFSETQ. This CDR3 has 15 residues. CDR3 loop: CASYGGTTRQETQYF. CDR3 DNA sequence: TGCGCCAGCTATGGGGGAACTACACGCCAAGAGACCCAGTACTTC. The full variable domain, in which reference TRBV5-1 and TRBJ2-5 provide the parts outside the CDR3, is KAGVTQTPRYLIKTRGQQVTLSCSPISGHRSVSWYQQTPGQGLQFLFEYFSETQRNKGNFPGRFSGRQFSNSRSEMNVSTLELGDSALYLCASYGGTTRQETQYFGPGTRLLVL.

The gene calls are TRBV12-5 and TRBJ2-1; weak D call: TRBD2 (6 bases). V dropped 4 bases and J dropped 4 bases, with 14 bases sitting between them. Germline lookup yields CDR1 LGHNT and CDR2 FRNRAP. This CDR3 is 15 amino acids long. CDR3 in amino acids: CASGSSLAPYNEQFF. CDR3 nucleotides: TGTGCTAGTGGTTCGTCACTAGCCCCTTACAATGAGCAGTTCTTC.

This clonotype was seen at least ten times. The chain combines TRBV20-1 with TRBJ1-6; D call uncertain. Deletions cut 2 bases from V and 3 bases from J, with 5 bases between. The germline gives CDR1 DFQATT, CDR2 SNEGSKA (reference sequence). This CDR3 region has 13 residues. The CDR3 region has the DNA TGCAGTGCTAGACCTGACTATAATTCACCCCTCCACTTT. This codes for CSARPDYNSPLHF.

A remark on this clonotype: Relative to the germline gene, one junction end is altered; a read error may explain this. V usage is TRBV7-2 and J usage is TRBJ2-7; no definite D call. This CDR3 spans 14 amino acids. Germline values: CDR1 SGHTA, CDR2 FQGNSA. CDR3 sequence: CASKRTVHSHEQYF. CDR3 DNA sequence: TGTGCCAGCAAGAGAACGGTGCACTCCCACGAGCAGTACTTC.

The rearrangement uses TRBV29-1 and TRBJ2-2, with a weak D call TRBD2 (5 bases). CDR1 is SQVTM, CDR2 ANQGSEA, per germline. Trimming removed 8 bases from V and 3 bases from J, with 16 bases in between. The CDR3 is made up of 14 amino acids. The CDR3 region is CSSSGLGDTGELFF. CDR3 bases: TGCAGCAGTTCGGGGTTGGGCGACACCGGGGAGCTGTTTTTT.

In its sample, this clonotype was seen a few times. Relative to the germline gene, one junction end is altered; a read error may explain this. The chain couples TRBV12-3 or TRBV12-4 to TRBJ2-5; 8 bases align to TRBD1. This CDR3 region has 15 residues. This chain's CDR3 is CASSLPRGHQGTQYF. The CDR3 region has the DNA TGTGCCAGCAGTTTACCCAGGGGGCATCAAGGGACCCAGTACTTC.

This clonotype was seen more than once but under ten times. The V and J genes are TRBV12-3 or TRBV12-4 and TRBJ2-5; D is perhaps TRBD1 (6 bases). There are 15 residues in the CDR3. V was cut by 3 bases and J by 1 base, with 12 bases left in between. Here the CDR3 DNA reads TGTGCCAGCAGTTTTAGGCAGGGGATCCAAGAGACCCAGTACTTC. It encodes CASSFRQGIQETQYF.

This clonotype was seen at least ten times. The CDR3 nucleotides are TGCAGCGCCGATACTAGATCCACCCAGTACTTC. It specifies CSADTRSTQYF. The rearrangement links TRBV29-1 to TRBJ2-5, with D maybe TRBD2 (5 bases). CDR3 length: 11 residues. Germline V gene data show CDR1 as SQVTM and CDR2 as ANQGSEA. V shed 7 bases and J shed 8 bases, with 14 bases lying between them.

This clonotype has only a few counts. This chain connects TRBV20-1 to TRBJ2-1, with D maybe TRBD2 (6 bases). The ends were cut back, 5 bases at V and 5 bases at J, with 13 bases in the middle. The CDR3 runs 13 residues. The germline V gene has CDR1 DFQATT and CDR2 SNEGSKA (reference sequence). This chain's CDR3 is CSAWGLTNNEQFF. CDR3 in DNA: TGCAGTGCTTGGGGACTTACAAACAATGAGCAGTTCTTC.

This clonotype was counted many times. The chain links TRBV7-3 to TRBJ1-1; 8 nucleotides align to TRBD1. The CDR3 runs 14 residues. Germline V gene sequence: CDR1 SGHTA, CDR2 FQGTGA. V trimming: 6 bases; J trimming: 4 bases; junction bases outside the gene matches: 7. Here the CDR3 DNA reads TGTGCCAGCAGATCCCAGGGGGCTTTCACTGAAGCTTTCTTT. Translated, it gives CASRSQGAFTEAFF.

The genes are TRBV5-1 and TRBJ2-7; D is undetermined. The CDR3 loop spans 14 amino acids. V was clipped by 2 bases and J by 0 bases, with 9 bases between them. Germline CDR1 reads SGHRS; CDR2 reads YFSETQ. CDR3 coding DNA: TGCGCCAGCAGCTTCCTCCTGGACTCCTACGAGCAGTACTTC. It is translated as CASSFLLDSYEQYF.

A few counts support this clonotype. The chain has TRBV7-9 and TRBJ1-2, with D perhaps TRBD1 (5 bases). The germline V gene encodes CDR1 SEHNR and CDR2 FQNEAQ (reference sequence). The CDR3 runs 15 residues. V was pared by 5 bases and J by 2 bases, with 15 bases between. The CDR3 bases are TGTGCCAGCAGCGGGGATTACAGGACAAACTATGGCTACACCTTC. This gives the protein CASSGDYRTNYGYTF.

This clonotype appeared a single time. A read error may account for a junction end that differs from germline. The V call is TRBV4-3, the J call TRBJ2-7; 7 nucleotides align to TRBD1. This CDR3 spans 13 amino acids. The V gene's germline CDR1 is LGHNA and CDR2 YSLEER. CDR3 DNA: TGCGCCAACAGCCAAGGGGACAGATACGAGCAGTACTTC. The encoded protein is CANSQGDRYEQYF.

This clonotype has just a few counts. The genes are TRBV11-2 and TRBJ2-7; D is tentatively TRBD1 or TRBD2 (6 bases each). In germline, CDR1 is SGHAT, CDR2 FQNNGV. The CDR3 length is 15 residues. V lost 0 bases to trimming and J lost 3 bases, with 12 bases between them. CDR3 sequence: CASSLEVGGVYEQYF. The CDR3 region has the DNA TGTGCCAGCAGCTTAGAGGTCGGGGGCGTCTACGAGCAGTACTTC.

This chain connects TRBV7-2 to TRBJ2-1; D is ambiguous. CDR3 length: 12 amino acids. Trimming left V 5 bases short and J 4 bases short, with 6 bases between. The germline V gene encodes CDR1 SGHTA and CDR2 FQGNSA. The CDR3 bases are TGTGCCAGCAGCCCCCAGTACAATGAGCAGTTCTTC. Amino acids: CASSPQYNEQFF.

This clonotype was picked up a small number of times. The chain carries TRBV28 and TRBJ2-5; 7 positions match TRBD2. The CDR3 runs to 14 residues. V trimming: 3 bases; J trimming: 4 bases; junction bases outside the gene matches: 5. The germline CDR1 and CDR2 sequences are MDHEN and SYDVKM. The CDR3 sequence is CASSFGGSRETQYF. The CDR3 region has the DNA TGTGCCAGCAGTTTCGGGGGGTCCCGAGAGACCCAGTACTTC.

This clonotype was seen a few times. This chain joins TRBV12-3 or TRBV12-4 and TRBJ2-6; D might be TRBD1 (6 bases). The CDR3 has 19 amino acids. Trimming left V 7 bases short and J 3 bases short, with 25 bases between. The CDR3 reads CASTPYDRLRGNGANVLTF. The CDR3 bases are TGTGCCAGCACCCCATATGATCGCCTCAGGGGAAATGGGGCCAACGTCCTGACTTTC.

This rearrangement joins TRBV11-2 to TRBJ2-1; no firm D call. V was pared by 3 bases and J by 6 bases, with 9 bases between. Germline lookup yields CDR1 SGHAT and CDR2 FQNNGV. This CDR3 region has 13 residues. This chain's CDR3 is CASSFPVLNEQFF. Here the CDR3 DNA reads TGTGCCAGCAGCTTCCCCGTCCTCAATGAGCAGTTCTTC. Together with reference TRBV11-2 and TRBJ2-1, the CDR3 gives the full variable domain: EAGVAQSPRYKIIEKRQSVAFWCNPISGHATLYWYQQILGQGPKLLIQFQNNGVVDDSQLPKDRFSAERLKGVDSTLKIQPAKLEDSAVYLCASSFPVLNEQFFGPGTRLTVL.

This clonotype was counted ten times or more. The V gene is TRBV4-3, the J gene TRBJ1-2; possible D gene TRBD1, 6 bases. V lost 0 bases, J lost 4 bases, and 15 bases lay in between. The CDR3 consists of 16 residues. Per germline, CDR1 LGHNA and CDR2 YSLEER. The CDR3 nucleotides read TGCGCCAGCAGCCAAGAAGCGGGACAAATCTTCTATGGCTACACCTTC. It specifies CASSQEAGQIFYGYTF.

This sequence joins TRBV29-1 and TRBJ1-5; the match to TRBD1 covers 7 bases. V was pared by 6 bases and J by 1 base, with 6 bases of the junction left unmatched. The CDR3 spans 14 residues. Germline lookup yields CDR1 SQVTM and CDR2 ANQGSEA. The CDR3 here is CSVAQGVSNQPQHF. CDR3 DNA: TGCAGCGTCGCGCAGGGGGTGAGCAATCAGCCCCAGCATTTT.

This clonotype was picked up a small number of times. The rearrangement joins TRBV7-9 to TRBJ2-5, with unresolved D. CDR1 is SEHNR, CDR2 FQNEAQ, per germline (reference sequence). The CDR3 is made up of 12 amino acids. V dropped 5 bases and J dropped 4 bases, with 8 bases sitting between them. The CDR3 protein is CASSGDLETQYF. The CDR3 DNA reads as TGTGCCAGCAGCGGTGACCTAGAGACCCAGTACTTC. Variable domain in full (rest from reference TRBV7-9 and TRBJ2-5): DTGVSQNPRHKITKRGQNVTFRCDPISEHNRLYWYRQTLGQGPEFLTYFQNEAQLEKSRLLSDRFSAERPKGSFSTLEIQRTEQGDSAMYLCASSGDLETQYFGPGTRLLVL.

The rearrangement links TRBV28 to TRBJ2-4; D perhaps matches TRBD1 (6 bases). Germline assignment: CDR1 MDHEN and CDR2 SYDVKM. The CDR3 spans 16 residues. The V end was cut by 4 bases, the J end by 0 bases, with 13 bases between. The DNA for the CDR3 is TGTGCCAGCAGTTCCAACAGGGAACCAGCCAAAAACATTCAGTACTTC. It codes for CASSSNREPAKNIQYF.

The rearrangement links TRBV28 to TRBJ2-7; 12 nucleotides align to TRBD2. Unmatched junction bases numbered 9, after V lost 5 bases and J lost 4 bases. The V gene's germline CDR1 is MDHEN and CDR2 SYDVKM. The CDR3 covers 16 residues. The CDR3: CASSLPTSGSWYEQYF. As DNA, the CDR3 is TGTGCCAGCAGTCTACCGACTAGCGGGAGTTGGTACGAGCAGTACTTC.